This T cell receptor (beta chain) was sequenced for a study of blood T cell repertoires in COVID-19. Study background: COVID-19 samples collected from the United States, Italy and Spain covered acute and convalescent phases. Sources were T cells, B-cell-depleted T cells, or PBMCs; the material itself was cDNA or gDNA.

Germline CDR1 KGHSH, CDR2 LQKENI. The CDR3 consists of 14 residues. J gave up 5 bases and V 4 bases, and 8 bases lay outside the gene matches. As handled by the study authors: For nucleated cells, counts were estimated from reference gene primer amplification. The table came from immunoSEQ multiplex PCR; TCRdb's copy has only in-frame clones and leaves some out. The V and J calls and clone size come from that table; D and trimming were worked out from the DNA. This sample carries some 85,000 clones, 75% to 85% of them seen once, and the ten largest clones take 15% to 20%. Sequencing used peripheral blood. The chain is built from TRBV18 and TRBJ2-7; 7 nucleotides match TRBD1. The source of this sequence is an elderly woman with acute or convalescent COVID-19. The CDR3, as DNA: TGTGCCAGCTCACTTGCCGGGACAGTGGACGAGCAGTACTTC. Translation gives CASSLAGTVDEQYF.